This T cell receptor (beta chain) is from a study of blood T cell repertoires in COVID-19. Turning to the study itself: COVID-19 samples, acute and convalescent, were from the United States, Italy and Spain.

Methods used by the authors: Reference gene primer amplification in the assay estimated nucleated cell counts. Only in-frame clones appear in the TCRdb table, and some are missing; sequencing was by immunoSEQ multiplex PCR. Clonal size and the V and J genes are those of that table, whereas D and trimming came from the DNA. The top ten clones hold about 3.5% of a sample with about 130,000 clones, roughly nine tenths of them seen once. Germline V lookup: CDR1 MNHEY, CDR2 SMNVEV (reference sequence). The CDR3 contains 18 residues. V lost 5 bases, J lost 4 bases, and 16 bases stayed unmatched. The sample consisted of peripheral blood. The receptor was isolated from a man aged 50-59 years with active COVID-19. The chain joins TRBV27 to TRBJ1-4, with 7 bases matching TRBD1. The CDR3: CASSRTSGGFLLNEKLFF. CDR3 bases: TGTGCCAGCAGTCGTACCTCAGGGGGTTTTCTCCTTAATGAAAAACTGTTTTTT.